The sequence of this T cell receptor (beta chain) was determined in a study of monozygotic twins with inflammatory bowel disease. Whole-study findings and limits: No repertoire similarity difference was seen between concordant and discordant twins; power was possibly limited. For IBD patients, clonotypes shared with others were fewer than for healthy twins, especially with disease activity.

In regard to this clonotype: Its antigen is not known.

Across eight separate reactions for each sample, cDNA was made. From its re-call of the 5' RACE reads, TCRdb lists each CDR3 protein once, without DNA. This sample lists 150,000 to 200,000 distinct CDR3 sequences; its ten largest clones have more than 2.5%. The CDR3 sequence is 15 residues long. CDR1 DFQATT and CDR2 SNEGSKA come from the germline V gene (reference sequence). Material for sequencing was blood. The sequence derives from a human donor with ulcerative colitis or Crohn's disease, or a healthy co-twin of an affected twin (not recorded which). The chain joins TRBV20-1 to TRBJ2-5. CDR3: CSARERVRAQETQYF.